This T cell receptor beta chain was identified in a study of CD8+CD57+ T cells in acquired aplastic anemia. Study background: Sorted CD4+ and CD8+ cells gave an average of around 3.1 ug of DNA. The study obtained 11 million or so reads on average for CD4+ cells from healthy donors.

This clonotype has more than one count but fewer than ten. As yet, its antigen is unknown. Trimming stripped 3 bases from V and 4 bases from J, with 10 bases between. Germline CDR1 is KGHSH and CDR2 is LQKENI. The CDR3 sequence is 13 residues long. The template for TCR beta VDJ and CDR3 sequence profiling was genomic DNA. TCRdb re-called the reads with MiXCR, one entry per CDR3 protein. This table has over 150,000 distinct CDR3 sequences, roughly 40% appearing once. Findings and caveats of the study: Between the patient and control groups, CD8+ Simpson's diversity did not differ significantly. The study identified 25 to 30 CD8+ CDR3 sequences shared by patients and controls.

The sample comprised sorted CD4+, CD8+, or CD8+CD57+ T cells (not recorded which) from PBMCs. The J gene is TRBJ2-7, the V gene TRBV18; D uncertain. The TCR originated in a human donor in good health. CDR3 DNA sequence: TGTGCCAGCTCACCCCCCGCAGATTACGAGCAGTACTTC. This encodes CASSPPADYEQYF.